One and the same sample provided the 32 T cell receptor beta chains below, sequenced in a study of PD-1 blockade in classical Hodgkin lymphoma. The time point denotes: cycle 4 day 1 (C4D1), after five to seven weeks of nivolumab. Each patient relapsed following autologous stem cell transplantation, and prior brentuximab vedotin exposure differed. Isolation of CD4+ T cells from thawed PBMCs was performed by magnetic negative selection. The method was immunoSEQ multiplex PCR; TCRdb's version includes in-frame clones alone and lacks a portion of them. This table has roughly 35,000 clones, about 90% appearing once. The source was CD4+ T cells from blood, collected before the fourth cycle of nivolumab. These receptors all come from a human donor with classical Hodgkin lymphoma.

The chain recombines TRBV18 with TRBJ2-1, with TRBD2 identical over 14 bases. Unmatched junction bases numbered 8, after V lost 5 bases and J lost 8 bases. This CDR3 comprises 16 residues. Germline CDR1 KGHSH, CDR2 LQKENI. CDR3: CASSAGTSGSQYEQFF. The CDR3 DNA sequence: TGTGCCAGCTCAGCAGGGACTAGCGGGAGTCAATATGAGCAGTTCTTC.

V is TRBV5-6 and J is TRBJ2-2; weak D call: TRBD1 (6 bases). Per germline, CDR1 SGHDT and CDR2 YYEEEE. The germline V and J ends were trimmed by 3 bases and 3 bases, with 9 bases remaining between them. CDR3 length equals 14 residues. CDR3 sequence reads: CASSSAGDTGELFF. The CDR3 DNA is TGTGCCAGCAGCTCGGCAGGGGACACCGGGGAGCTGTTTTTT. The entire variable domain, with the rest obtained from reference TRBV5-6 and TRBJ2-2, is as follows: DAGVTQSPTHLIKTRGQQVTLRCSPKSGHDTVSWYQQALGQGPQFIFQYYEEEERQRGNFPDRFSGHQFPNYSSELNVNALLLGDSALYLCASSSAGDTGELFFGEGSRLTVL.

CDR3 residues: CASSELTGRLNTEAFF. CDR3 coding DNA: TGCGCCAGCAGTGAACTGACAGGCCGACTAAACACTGAAGCTTTCTTT. V usage is TRBV10-2 and J usage is TRBJ1-1, with D perhaps TRBD1 (6 bases). Germline assignment: CDR1 WSHSY and CDR2 SAAADI. V was trimmed by 3 bases and J by 2 bases, leaving 16 bases between them. This CDR3 spans 16 amino acids.

The chain's CDR3 is CATEAWVNEKLFF. CDR3 bases: TGTGCCACCGAGGCGTGGGTAAATGAAAAACTGTTTTTT. V and J are TRBV28 and TRBJ1-4; D not resolved. The CDR3 runs 13 residues. V was cut by 10 bases and J by 5 bases, with 14 bases left in between. The germline gives CDR1 MDHEN, CDR2 SYDVKM.

The rearrangement uses TRBV2 and TRBJ1-1; D is unresolved. CDR3 length: 14 amino acids. V was cut by 6 bases and J by 2 bases, with 13 bases left in between. Germline CDR1 reads SNHLY; CDR2 reads FYNNEI. CDR3 coding DNA: TGTGCCAGCAGGAAAATAGGAGATAACACTGAAGCTTTCTTT. Its translation: CASRKIGDNTEAFF.

The chain links TRBV6-1 to TRBJ2-1; the D call may be TRBD1 or TRBD2 (6 bases each). Trimming shortened V by 7 bases and J by 5 bases, and 15 bases separated the two germline ends. The CDR3 length is 14 residues. Germline CDR1 MNHNS, CDR2 SASEGT. CDR3 nucleotide sequence: TGTGCCAGCATCCTGGGGGGCAGCAACAATGAGCAGTTCTTC. Translating it yields CASILGGSNNEQFF.

This clone has only one observation. The J gene is TRBJ2-3, the V gene TRBV6-1, with 9 bases identical to TRBD2. CDR3 length equals 16 residues. Germline CDR1 and CDR2: MNHNS and SASEGT. J gave up 4 bases and V 0 bases, and 5 bases lay outside the gene matches. CDR3 nucleotides: TGTGCCAGCAGTGAAGCGAAGGGACTAGCCTCAGATACGCAGTATTTT. It encodes CASSEAKGLASDTQYF.

The V call is TRBV6-5, the J call TRBJ2-4; tentatively, D is TRBD2 (6 bases). Germline assignment: CDR1 MNHEY and CDR2 SVGAGI. The CDR3 runs 14 residues. V gave up 5 bases and J gave up 8 bases, with 16 bases separating them. The chain's CDR3 is CASSRRTKGDIQYF. The DNA of the CDR3 is TGTGCCAGCAGTCGGAGGACTAAGGGAGACATTCAGTACTTC.

The rearrangement joins TRBV10-1 to TRBJ1-3; D gene ambiguous. The germline CDR1 and CDR2 sequences are WNHNN and SYGVQD (reference sequence). This CDR3 region has 14 residues. Trimming stripped 5 bases from V and 0 bases from J, with 8 bases between. CDR3 residues: CASSHDPSGNTIYF. The CDR3 bases are TGCGCCAGCAGTCATGACCCCTCTGGAAACACCATATATTTT.

The genes are TRBV18 and TRBJ2-7, with D perhaps matching TRBD1 (5 bases). V was cut by 4 bases and J by 4 bases, with 11 bases left in between. This CDR3 has 13 amino acids. CDR1 is KGHSH, CDR2 LQKENI, per germline. The CDR3 DNA reads as TGTGCCAGCTCACGGGCAGGGCGATACGAGCAGTACTTC. Amino acids: CASSRAGRYEQYF. Variable domain in full (rest from reference TRBV18 and TRBJ2-7): NAGVMQNPRHLVRRRGQEARLRCSPMKGHSHVYWYRQLPEEGLKFMVYLQKENIIDESGMPKERFSAEFPKEGPSILRIQQVVRGDSAAYFCASSRAGRYEQYFGPGTRLTVT.

Only a few counts were recorded for this clone. The gene calls are TRBV5-1 and TRBJ2-1, with a tentative D call TRBD2 (5 bases). V lost 0 bases to trimming and J lost 12 bases, with 10 bases between them. From germline, CDR1 is SGHRS and CDR2 YFSETQ. The CDR3 totals 12 residues. The CDR3 DNA reads TGCGCCAGCAGCTTGGAGGGCGGAGGGCAGTTCTTC. Residues: CASSLEGGGQFF.

This chain connects TRBV28 to TRBJ1-1; weak D call: TRBD1 (6 bases). CDR3 length: 14 amino acids. CDR1 is MDHEN and CDR2 is SYDVKM in the germline V gene. Trimming left V 8 bases short and J 0 bases short, with 13 bases between. The CDR3 spells CASQLGGMNTEAFF. DNA for the CDR3: TGTGCCAGCCAGCTAGGGGGGATGAACACTGAAGCTTTCTTT.

The rearrangement uses TRBV30 and TRBJ2-1; 10 nucleotides align to TRBD2. Per germline, CDR1 GTSNPN and CDR2 SVGIG (reference sequence). The CDR3 sequence is 15 residues long. V trimming: 0 bases; J trimming: 3 bases; junction bases outside the gene matches: 2. The CDR3 reads CAWSVWTSGYNEQFF. Here the CDR3 DNA reads TGTGCCTGGAGTGTATGGACTAGCGGCTACAATGAGCAGTTCTTC.

The V call is TRBV27, the J call TRBJ1-5, with TRBD1 as a possible D gene (5 bases). Germline V gene sequence: CDR1 MNHEY, CDR2 SMNVEV (reference sequence). This CDR3 has 17 residues. V was shortened by 4 bases and J by 2 bases, with 18 bases between the two germline ends. CDR3 in amino acids: CASSSTFGVGGNQPQHF. DNA for the CDR3: TGTGCCAGCAGTTCCACCTTTGGGGTAGGGGGCAATCAGCCCCAGCATTTT.

The chain is built from TRBV18 and TRBJ2-5; D is possibly TRBD2 (7 bases). V was clipped by 7 bases and J by 1 base, with 10 bases between them. The CDR3 sequence is 13 residues long. The germline CDR1 and CDR2 sequences are KGHSH and LQKENI. DNA for the CDR3: TGTGCCAGCTTGCGGGGGCGCCAAGAGACCCAGTACTTC. It yields the protein CASLRGRQETQYF.

This sequence joins TRBV5-4 and TRBJ2-1, with TRBD2 identical over 13 bases. Germline CDR1 and CDR2: SGHNT and YYREEE (reference sequence). Losses at the gene ends were 7 bases for V and 2 bases for J; bases not matched to a gene: 0. The CDR3 extends over 14 amino acids. The CDR3 loop is CASGTSGAYNEQFF. DNA for the CDR3: TGTGCCAGCGGGACTAGCGGGGCCTACAATGAGCAGTTCTTC.

V usage is TRBV10-3 and J usage is TRBJ1-2; 8 nucleotides align to TRBD1. Trimming took 4 bases from V and 0 from J; bases not matched to a gene: 7. CDR3 size: 16 residues. Germline loops: CDR1 ENHRY, CDR2 SYGVKD. This chain's CDR3 is CAISVSQGGANYGYTF. The CDR3 nucleotides are TGTGCCATCAGTGTTTCACAGGGGGGAGCTAACTATGGCTACACCTTC.

The V and J genes are TRBV5-1 and TRBJ1-3; D perhaps matches TRBD1 (6 bases). CDR1 is SGHRS and CDR2 is YFSETQ in the germline V gene. V was cut by 2 bases and J by 1 base, with 13 bases left in between. This CDR3 contains 16 residues. The CDR3 sequence: CASSFGQPRSGNTIYF. CDR3 DNA: TGCGCCAGCAGCTTTGGACAGCCCAGGTCTGGAAACACCATATATTTT.

The chain combines TRBV11-2 with TRBJ1-2, with 8 bases lining up with TRBD1. Germline assignment: CDR1 SGHAT and CDR2 FQNNGV. This CDR3 spans 15 amino acids. J was trimmed by 6 bases and V by 1 base; bases with no gene match: 7. The CDR3 sequence is CASSLVSGGRNGYTF. DNA for the CDR3: TGTGCCAGCAGCTTAGTCTCAGGGGGCAGGAATGGCTACACCTTC.

The chain joins TRBV5-1 to TRBJ1-2; D might be TRBD1 (5 bases). Germline CDR1 reads SGHRS; CDR2 reads YFSETQ. Trimming pared 2 bases from V and 7 bases from J, leaving 18 bases between. This CDR3 has 15 amino acids. CDR3 residues: CASSLSQGIAGGYTF. The CDR3 DNA reads as TGCGCCAGCAGCTTAAGCCAGGGAATAGCTGGTGGCTACACCTTC.

The V gene is TRBV5-4, the J gene TRBJ2-1; D unresolved. The CDR3 runs to 11 residues. Per the germline V gene, CDR1 is SGHNT and CDR2 is YYREEE (reference sequence). Trimming stripped 4 bases from V and 7 bases from J, with 6 bases between. The CDR3 DNA sequence: TGTGCCAGCAGCCGGACGAATGAGCAGTTCTTC. It encodes CASSRTNEQFF.

This chain uses TRBV5-1 with TRBJ2-3; D gene uncertain. The V and J ends lost 1 base and 4 bases respectively, with 7 bases between them. CDR1 is SGHRS, CDR2 YFSETQ, per germline. CDR3 length equals 13 residues. The CDR3 sequence: CASSLSVADTQYF. Here the CDR3 DNA reads TGCGCCAGCAGCTTGAGCGTTGCAGATACGCAGTATTTT.

The chain is built from TRBV29-1 and TRBJ1-2; D is uncertain. Trimming removed 0 bases at V and 7 bases at J, with 9 bases between. The CDR3 extends over 12 amino acids. Germline-derived CDR1 and CDR2 are SQVTM and ANQGSEA. CDR3 nucleotides: TGCAGCGTTGAAGACTCCAGGAGTGGCTACACCTTC. Translating it yields CSVEDSRSGYTF. The entire variable domain, with the rest obtained from reference TRBV29-1 and TRBJ1-2, is as follows: SAVISQKPSRDICQRGTSLTIQCQVDSQVTMMFWYRQQPGQSLTLIATANQGSEATYESGFVIDKFPISRPNLTFSTLTVSNMSPEDSSIYLCSVEDSRSGYTFGSGTRLTVV.

The genes are TRBV5-5 and TRBJ1-2, with 9 bases identical to TRBD1. This CDR3 comprises 16 residues. V lost 4 bases, J lost 0 bases, and 7 bases stayed unmatched. The germline V gene encodes CDR1 SGHKS and CDR2 YYEKEE (reference sequence). The CDR3 coding sequence is TGTGCCAGCAGCCCCTCGACAGGGGGTCCTAACTATGGCTACACCTTC. Translated, it gives CASSPSTGGPNYGYTF. Full variable domain (remainder filled in from reference TRBV5-5 and TRBJ1-2): DAGVTQSPTHLIKTRGQQVTLRCSPISGHKSVSWYQQVLGQGPQFIFQYYEKEERGRGNFPDRFSARQFPNYSSELNVNALLLGDSALYLCASSPSTGGPNYGYTFGSGTRLTVV.

The chain carries TRBV30 and TRBJ1-1; no reliable D call. The V and J ends lost 0 bases and 11 bases respectively, with 16 bases between them. This CDR3 spans 13 amino acids. CDR1 and CDR2 (germline): GTSNPN, SVGIG (reference sequence). CDR3 DNA: TGTGCCTGGAGTGTGACCAGAAGCATACGGGCTTTCTTT. It encodes CAWSVTRSIRAFF. The full variable domain, its missing parts supplied by reference TRBV30 and TRBJ1-1, is SQTIHQWPATLVQPVGSPLSLECTVEGTSNPNLYWYRQAAGRGLQLLFYSVGIGQISSEVPQNLSASRPQDRQFILSSKKLLLSDSGFYLCAWSVTRSIRAFFGQGTRLTVV.

The gene calls are TRBV19 and TRBJ2-1; D could derive from TRBD1 or TRBD2 (5 bases each). The length of the CDR3 is 13 residues. V lost 4 bases and J 5 bases, leaving 9 bases between the germline ends. The V gene's germline CDR1 is LNHDA and CDR2 SQIVND (reference sequence). CDR3 region: CASSTGLDNEQFF. CDR3 nucleotides: TGTGCCAGTAGTACGGGGCTTGACAATGAGCAGTTCTTC. The full variable domain, completed using reference TRBV19 and TRBJ2-1, is DGGITQSPKYLFRKEGQNVTLSCEQNLNHDAMYWYRQDPGQGLRLIYYSQIVNDFQKGDIAEGYSVSREKKESFPLTVTSAQKNPTAFYLCASSTGLDNEQFFGPGTRLTVL.

The chain joins TRBV5-1 to TRBJ2-5; 10 nucleotides agree with TRBD1. Germline V gene lookup returns CDR1 SGHRS and CDR2 YFSETQ. CDR3 length: 15 amino acids. V shed 5 bases, J shed 4 bases, and the junction held 8 bases outside the gene matches. Here the CDR3 DNA reads TGCGCCAGCAGAGCCGGGACAGGGGAGGGAGAGACCCAGTACTTC. Protein product: CASRAGTGEGETQYF.

The rearrangement links TRBV7-2 to TRBJ2-2; the D is unclear. V gave up 7 bases and J gave up 6 bases, with 12 bases separating them. Germline-derived CDR1 and CDR2 are SGHTA and FQGNSA. The CDR3 contains 13 residues. DNA of the CDR3: TGTGCCAGCAACCGATTTTACCCCGGGGAGCTGTTTTTT. It is translated as CASNRFYPGELFF.

CDR3 residues: CSEPRVEATYEQYF. The CDR3 DNA sequence: TGCAGCGAGCCCAGGGTTGAAGCAACCTACGAGCAGTACTTC. V is TRBV29-1 and J is TRBJ2-7; a possible D gene is TRBD1 (5 bases). The CDR3 covers 14 residues. Germline CDR1 and CDR2: SQVTM and ANQGSEA. Trimming cost V 7 bases and J 2 bases, with 18 bases left between them.

This clone was detected once. This sequence joins TRBV30 and TRBJ2-7; 7 bases match TRBD2. V lost 1 base and J lost 3; bases outside the gene matches: 3. The length of the CDR3 is 13 residues. Germline V CDR1 and CDR2: GTSNPN, SVGIG (reference sequence). The CDR3 loop is CAWSGGGYYEQYF. The CDR3 DNA is TGTGCCTGGAGTGGGGGGGGTTACTACGAGCAGTACTTC.

The rearrangement joins TRBV19 to TRBJ1-3; no definite D call. The CDR3 contains 14 residues. From germline, CDR1 is LNHDA and CDR2 SQIVND (reference sequence). Trimming removed 6 bases at V and 4 bases at J, with 13 bases between. The DNA of the CDR3 is TGTGCCAGTAGGACCGAGCTATGGGGAAACACCATATATTTT. This sequence encodes CASRTELWGNTIYF.

V usage is TRBV6-4 and J usage is TRBJ2-7, with 8 nucleotides matching TRBD2. The germline V gene has CDR1 MRHNA and CDR2 SNTAGT. J gave up 4 bases and V 4 bases, and 18 bases lay outside the gene matches. This CDR3 is built from 18 residues. Here the CDR3 reads CASSGQTWAGRACYEQYF. CDR3 in DNA: TGTGCCAGCAGTGGCCAAACATGGGCCGGGAGGGCCTGTTACGAGCAGTACTTC.